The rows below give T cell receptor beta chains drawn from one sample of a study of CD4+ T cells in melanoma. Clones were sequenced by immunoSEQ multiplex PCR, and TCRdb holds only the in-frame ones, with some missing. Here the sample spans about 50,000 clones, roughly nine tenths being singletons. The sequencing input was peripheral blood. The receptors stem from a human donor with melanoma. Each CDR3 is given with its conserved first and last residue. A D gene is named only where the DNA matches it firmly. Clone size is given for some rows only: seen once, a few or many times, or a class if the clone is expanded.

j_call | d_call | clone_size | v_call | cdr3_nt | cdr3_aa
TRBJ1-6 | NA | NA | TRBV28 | TGTGCCAGCAGCTCCCCCGTTACGGGTAATTCACCCCTCCACTTT | CASSSPVTGNSPLHF
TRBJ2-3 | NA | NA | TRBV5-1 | TGCGCCAGCAGCTTGTCACCACGGAATGACTTCACAGATACGCAGTATTTT | CASSLSPRNDFTDTQYF
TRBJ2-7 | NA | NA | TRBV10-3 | TGTGCCTCACAGGTATCTCGCTCGCTGGTGCAGTACTTC | CASQVSRSLVQYF
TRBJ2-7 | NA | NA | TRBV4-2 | TGTGCCAGCAGCCAAGATCAAGGGGGTTCCTACGAGCAGTACTTC | CASSQDQGGSYEQYF
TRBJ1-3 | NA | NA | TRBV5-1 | TGCGCCAGCAGTGAGACCCCGGGTTCTGGAAACACCATATATTTT | CASSETPGSGNTIYF
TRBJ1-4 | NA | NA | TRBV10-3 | TGTGCCATCAGTGAGGCACCCTGGACTGCAAATGAAAAACTGTTTTTT | CAISEAPWTANEKLFF
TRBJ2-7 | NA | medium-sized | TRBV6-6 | TGTGCCAGCAGTTACGGGGTTTTCTACGAGCAGTACTTC | CASSYGVFYEQYF
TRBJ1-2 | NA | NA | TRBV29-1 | TGCAGCGTCAGTAGGGGCCAAGGTGGTGGCTACACCTTC | CSVSRGQGGGYTF
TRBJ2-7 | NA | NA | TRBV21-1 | TGTGCCAGCAGCAAAGTCAGGGCACCCGCCTACGAGCAGTACTTC | CASSKVRAPAYEQYF
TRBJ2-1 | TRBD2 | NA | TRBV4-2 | TGTGCCAGCAGCCAAAATAGCGGGGGGGCCGATGAGCAGTTCTTC | CASSQNSGGADEQFF
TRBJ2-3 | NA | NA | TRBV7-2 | TGTGCCAGCAGCTTGGAGGGGGCGAACACAGATACGCAGTATTTT | CASSLEGANTDTQYF
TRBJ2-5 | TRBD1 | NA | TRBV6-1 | TGTGCCAGCCAAGGGACAGTCCAAGAGACCCAGTACTTC | CASQGTVQETQYF
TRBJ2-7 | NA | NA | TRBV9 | TGTGCCAGCAGCACCCTCGGGGTCAACGAGCAGTACTTC | CASSTLGVNEQYF
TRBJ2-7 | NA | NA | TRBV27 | TGTGCCACCTTATCCGACAGTTACCCCTACGAGCAGTACTTC | CATLSDSYPYEQYF
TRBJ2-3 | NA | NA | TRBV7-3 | TGTGCCAGCAGCTTCAGAGACGGCACAGATACGCAGTATTTT | CASSFRDGTDTQYF
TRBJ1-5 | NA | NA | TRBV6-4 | TGTGCCAGCATCACGGGGGACAGCAATCAGCCCCAGCATTTT | CASITGDSNQPQHF